This T cell receptor (beta chain) was identified in a study of T-cell memory formation after mild COVID-19. Only a few counts were recorded for this clonotype. Its target is not known. Findings and caveats of the study: In pre-infection memory, a portion of responding clones appeared, which suggested that cross-reactive memory joined.

The authors produced TCR alpha and TCR beta cDNA libraries with sample barcodes and UMIs by 5'RACE using constant-segment primers. In TCRdb, the 5' RACE reads were re-called with MiXCR into one record per CDR3 protein. The sample has approximately 300,000 distinct CDR3 sequences; 15% are singletons. Source material: PBMCs or a T cell subset sorted from them (not recorded which). This clonotype originated in a man younger than 30 who had mild COVID-19 (a few samples of this study predate the infection). Cell type and time point are not known.

This CDR3 is CASSQDPASQSVEQFF. The CDR3 DNA follows: TGTGCCAGCAGCCAAGACCCGGCCTCACAGAGCGTTGAGCAGTTCTTC. The genes are TRBV4-2 and TRBJ2-1; D unclear. V lost 0 bases and J 9 bases, leaving 18 bases between the germline ends. The CDR3 is made up of 16 amino acids. The germline gives CDR1 LGHNA, CDR2 YNFKEQ.